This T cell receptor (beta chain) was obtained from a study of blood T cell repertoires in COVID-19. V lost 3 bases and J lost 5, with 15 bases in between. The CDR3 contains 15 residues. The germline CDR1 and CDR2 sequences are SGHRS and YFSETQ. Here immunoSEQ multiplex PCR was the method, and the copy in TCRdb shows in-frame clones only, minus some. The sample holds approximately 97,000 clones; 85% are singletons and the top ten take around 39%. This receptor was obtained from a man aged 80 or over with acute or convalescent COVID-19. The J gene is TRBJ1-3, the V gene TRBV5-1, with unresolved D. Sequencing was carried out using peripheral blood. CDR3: CASSYGELGRNTIYF. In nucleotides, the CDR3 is TGCGCCAGCAGCTACGGCGAGCTTGGGCGAAACACCATATATTTT. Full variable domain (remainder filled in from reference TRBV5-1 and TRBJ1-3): KAGVTQTPRYLIKTRGQQVTLSCSPISGHRSVSWYQQTPGQGLQFLFEYFSETQRNKGNFPGRFSGRQFSNSRSEMNVSTLELGDSALYLCASSYGELGRNTIYFGEGSWLTVV.